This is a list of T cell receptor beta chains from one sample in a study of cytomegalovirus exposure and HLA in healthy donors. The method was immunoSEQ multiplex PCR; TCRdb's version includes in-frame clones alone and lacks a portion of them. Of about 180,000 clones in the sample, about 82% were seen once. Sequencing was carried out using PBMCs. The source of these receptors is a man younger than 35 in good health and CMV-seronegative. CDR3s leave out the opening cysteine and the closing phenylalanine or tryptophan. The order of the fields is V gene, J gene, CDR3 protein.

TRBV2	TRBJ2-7	ASSGGQGIEQY
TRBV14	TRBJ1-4	ASSPWGDLANEKLF
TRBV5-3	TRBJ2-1	ARTTIPHLTYNEQF
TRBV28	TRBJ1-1	ASSSAGGSFEAF
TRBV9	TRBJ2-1	ASSPRDRGLEQF
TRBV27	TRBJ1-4	ASSPTGTGEKLF
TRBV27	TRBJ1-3	ASSPDTGVGNTIY
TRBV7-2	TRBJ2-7	ASSYGSSYEQY
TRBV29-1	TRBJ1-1	SVCSDSLMNTEAF
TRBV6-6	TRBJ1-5	ASRDGTGGQQPQH
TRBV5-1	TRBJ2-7	ASSLAGSTFHEQY
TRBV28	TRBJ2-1	ASSAPRVAGIEDEQF
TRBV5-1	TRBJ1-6	ASGNSGFDSPLH
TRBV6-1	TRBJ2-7	ASAGGTGSSYEQY
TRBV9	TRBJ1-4	ASSPRKLF
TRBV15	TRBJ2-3	ATLPDGLASTQY
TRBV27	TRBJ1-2	ASRWAEGNYGYT
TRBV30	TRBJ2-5	AWTTFAADQETQY
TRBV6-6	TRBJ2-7	ASTPGLGGAYEQY
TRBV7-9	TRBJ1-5	SSSLGSGGQPQH
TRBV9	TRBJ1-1	ASSAGQGSLPEAF
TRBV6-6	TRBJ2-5	ASSFWGLQETQY
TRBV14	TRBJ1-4	ASSQAEDLPF
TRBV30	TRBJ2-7	AWRRGFSYEQY
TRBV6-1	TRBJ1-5	ASSENRGGNQPQH
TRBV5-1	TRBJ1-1	ASKNRAGSTEAF
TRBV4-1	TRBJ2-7	ASSHTGARDEQY
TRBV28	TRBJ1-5	ASSTYQPQH
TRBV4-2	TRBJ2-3	ASSQGSGGGTDTQY
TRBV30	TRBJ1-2	AWSVQEKYGYT
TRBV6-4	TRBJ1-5	ASSPQGNQPQH
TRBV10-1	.	ASSESPTASYYEQY
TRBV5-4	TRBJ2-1	ASSESGLAGGPGYNEQF
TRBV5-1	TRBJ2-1	ASSLAVAGGGEGNEQF
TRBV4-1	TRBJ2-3	ASSQERELEDTQY
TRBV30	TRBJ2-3	AWNIGRGVTDTQY
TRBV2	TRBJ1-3	ASGDTILSGNTIY
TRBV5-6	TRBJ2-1	ASSLRRTGYNEQF
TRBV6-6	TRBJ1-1	ASSPGDRLNTEAF
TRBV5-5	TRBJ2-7	ASSPTGVEQY
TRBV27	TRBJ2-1	ASRARPASYNEQF
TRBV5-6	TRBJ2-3	ASSLGLGTSGRADTQY
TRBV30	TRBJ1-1	AWIRRGQGNTEAF
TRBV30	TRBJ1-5	AWSTGLDQPQH
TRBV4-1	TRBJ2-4	ASSPTGEIQY
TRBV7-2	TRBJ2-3	ASSPRPGDTQY